This TCR beta chain was documented in a study of pediatric ulcerative colitis. TCRdb's copy holds only in-frame clones and misses some; the assay was immunoSEQ multiplex PCR. The table lists about 18,000 clones, approximately 80% of them singletons. The CDR3 consists of 14 residues. Per germline, CDR1 SGHAT and CDR2 FQNNGV. The V and J ends lost 1 base and 7 bases respectively, with 11 bases between them. One to two pinch biopsies were taken from the rectum during colonoscopy. This sequence joins TRBV11-2 and TRBJ1-3; TRBD1 is a possible D gene (5 bases). The source is a boy aged 5-17 years who was a control in a study of pediatric ulcerative colitis. Sequencing was done on a sample of gut tissue. CDR3 loop: CASSLGREENTIYF. CDR3 sequence (DNA): TGTGCCAGCAGCTTAGGCAGGGAGGAGAACACCATATATTTT.